Shown below are 19 T cell receptor beta chains from a single sample sequenced in a study of regulatory T cells in long-lasting Graves disease. To make TCR beta libraries, researchers used iRepertoire HTBI primers and Arm-PCR of CDR3 regions. TCRdb analysed the multiplex PCR reads with MiXCR anew, one entry per CDR3 protein. The repertoire holds around 360,000 distinct CDR3 sequences, with 15% to 20% as singletons. The time point here: newly diagnosed GD, antithyroid drugs for less than 3 months. The authors made the TCR library using RNA they extracted from PBMCs. This same sample was also part of a study on T cells in Graves' hyperthyroidism and ophthalmopathy.

The sample here was peripheral blood mononuclear cells (PBMCs), taken at new diagnosis, from a patient treated with antithyroid drugs. The receptor set was obtained from a woman in her late teens or twenties with Graves disease.

This clonotype has at least ten counts. This chain uses TRBV28 with TRBJ1-4; D unresolved. CDR3 length: 14 residues. With 3 bases removed from V and 6 bases from J, the gap between germline ends came to 11 bases. Germline values: CDR1 MDHEN, CDR2 SYDVKM. CDR3 sequence reads: CASSLVGLDEKLFF. The CDR3 DNA sequence: TGTGCCAGCAGTTTGGTGGGGTTGGATGAAAAACTGTTTTTT.

CDR3 protein: CASSLDEGVEIPQPQHF. CDR3 in DNA: TGTGCCAGCAGTTTGGACGAGGGGGTTGAGATCCCTCAGCCCCAGCATTTT. The chain carries TRBV28 and TRBJ1-5; D might be TRBD1 (6 bases). There are 17 residues in the CDR3. V gave up 3 bases and J gave up 6 bases, with 21 bases separating them. The germline CDR1 and CDR2 sequences are MDHEN and SYDVKM.

Concerning this clonotype itself: A read error may be the cause here, since a much bigger clone is one base away. The J gene is TRBJ2-4, the V gene TRBV30; the D is unclear. The germline V gene encodes CDR1 GTSNPN and CDR2 SVGIG (reference sequence). V lost 0 bases, J lost 13 bases, and 19 bases lay in between. The CDR3 runs to 14 residues. For the CDR3, the DNA is TGTGCCTGGAGTGTACAGACTGTTTACAATGAGCAGTACTTC. As protein: CAWSVQTVYNEQYF.

This clonotype was seen repeatedly, ten times or more. The V and J genes are TRBV20-1 and TRBJ2-3; D may correspond to TRBD1 or TRBD2 (5 bases each). Germline V gene lookup returns CDR1 DFQATT and CDR2 SNEGSKA (reference sequence). V dropped 5 bases and J dropped 2 bases, with 17 bases sitting between them. CDR3 length: 15 amino acids. DNA for the CDR3: TGCAGTGCTCACCCCGGGACCTCTATCACAGATACGCAGTATTTT. Its protein is CSAHPGTSITDTQYF.

In the case of this clonotype: Given a much more abundant clone one base away, this may be a read error. The V and J genes are TRBV6-1 and TRBJ1-1; no reliable D call. Germline V gives CDR1 MNHNS, CDR2 SASEGT. This CDR3 is 13 amino acids long. CDR3 coding DNA: TGTACCGCCGGGGTGGGGTGGAACACTGAAGCTTTCTTT. Its translation is CTAGVGWNTEAFF.

This clonotype occurred many times. V and J are TRBV2 and TRBJ1-1; 7 positions match TRBD1. The CDR3 runs 17 residues. Per germline, CDR1 SNHLY and CDR2 FYNNEI. Germline trimming cut 6 bases from V and 0 bases from J; bases unmatched to any gene: 13. The chain's CDR3 is CASRGWGETGMNTEAFF. Here the CDR3 DNA reads TGTGCCAGCAGGGGATGGGGTGAGACAGGGATGAACACTGAAGCTTTCTTT.

This clonotype was seen at least ten times. The CDR3 bases are TGTGCCAGCAGCCAACGATTGGGAGGTTCGAGCACAGATACGCAGTATTTT. This translates into CASSQRLGGSSTDTQYF. The chain links TRBV3-1 to TRBJ2-3; weak D call: TRBD2 (6 bases). CDR1 and CDR2 (germline): LGHDT, YNNKEL (reference sequence). With 2 bases removed from V and 0 bases from J, the gap between germline ends came to 15 bases. This CDR3 spans 17 amino acids.

V usage is TRBV10-3 and J usage is TRBJ2-1; D possibly corresponds to TRBD2 (5 bases). The CDR3 is 15 residues long. V shed 1 base and J shed 0 bases, with 7 bases lying between them. Germline-derived CDR1 and CDR2 are ENHRY and SYGVKD. CDR3 nucleotide sequence: TGTGCCATCAGTGAGTTAAGCGGCTCCTACAATGAGCAGTTCTTC. This sequence encodes CAISELSGSYNEQFF.

This clonotype was recorded many times. The gene calls are TRBV11-2 and TRBJ2-7, with 10 bases matching TRBD1. CDR3 length equals 15 residues. Per germline, CDR1 SGHAT and CDR2 FQNNGV. The trim removed 5 bases at V and 7 bases at J, leaving 11 bases unmatched. CDR3: CASSQTGGAGREQYF. CDR3 bases: TGTGCCAGCAGCCAGACAGGGGGCGCGGGTCGGGAGCAGTACTTC.

Many counts were recorded for this clonotype. Its ends do not fully match the called genes, so a read error is possible. This chain connects TRBV11-2 to TRBJ2-5, with 9 bases aligning to TRBD1. The germline V gene encodes CDR1 SGHAT and CDR2 FQNNGV. The CDR3 covers 14 residues. CDR3 bases: TGCGCCAGCAGCCTTCGGACAGGGGAGGAGACCCAGTACTTC. It translates to CASSLRTGEETQYF.

This clonotype was seen a few times. V and J are TRBV29-1 and TRBJ1-3, with 7 positions matching TRBD1. This CDR3 comprises 15 residues. CDR1 is SQVTM, CDR2 ANQGSEA, per germline. V lost 7 bases and J lost 0; bases outside the gene matches: 9. The CDR3 region has the DNA TGCAGCGACCCGGGACAGACGAGCTCTGGAAACACCATATATTTT. This sequence encodes CSDPGQTSSGNTIYF.

The chain has TRBV15 and TRBJ2-7, with D maybe TRBD2 (6 bases). This CDR3 comprises 13 residues. CDR1 LNHNV and CDR2 YYDKDF come from the germline V gene (reference sequence). The V end lost 2 bases, the J end lost 7 bases, and 12 bases lay between the germline ends. In nucleotides, the CDR3 is TGTGCCACCAGCAGACCCTCGGGGGTTGAGCAGTACTTC. The encoded protein is CATSRPSGVEQYF.

This clonotype was seen a handful of times. V gene TRBV27 combines with J gene TRBJ1-2; the match to TRBD1 covers 9 bases. Germline V gives CDR1 MNHEY, CDR2 SMNVEV (reference sequence). The CDR3 covers 15 residues. The V gene end was trimmed by 6 bases and the J gene end by 2 bases; junction bases not matched to a gene: 7. CDR3 residues: CASSHLTGGNYGYTF. The CDR3 region has the DNA TGTGCCAGCAGCCATCTAACAGGGGGCAACTATGGCTACACCTTC.

The chain carries TRBV19 and TRBJ2-6; 8 bases align to TRBD1. V was clipped by 4 bases and J by 1 base; unmatched bases: 15. The CDR3 loop spans 20 amino acids. The germline gives CDR1 LNHDA, CDR2 SQIVND (reference sequence). The CDR3 loop is CASSTRQGLGLESGANVLTF. CDR3 DNA: TGTGCCAGTAGTACCAGACAGGGGTTGGGTCTAGAATCTGGGGCCAACGTCCTGACTTTC.

With regard to this clonotype: It may be a read error: a sequence one base away is much more abundant. The V call is TRBV20-1, the J call TRBJ2-4; 8 bases match TRBD1. The DNA end favors TRBJ2-1, so the J call may be wrong. This CDR3 contains 17 residues. Germline V gene data show CDR1 as DFQATT and CDR2 as SNEGSKA (reference sequence). CDR3 region: CSARGGSGTGDVYEQFF. The CDR3 DNA reads TGCAGTGCTAGGGGGGGATCGGGGACAGGTGATGTCTACGAGCAGTTCTTC.

Many counts were recorded for this clonotype. The chain links TRBV7-9 to TRBJ1-1; D unresolved. Germline-derived CDR1 and CDR2 are SEHNR and FQNEAQ (reference sequence). CDR3 size: 17 residues. V was clipped by 1 base and J by 3 bases, with 18 bases between them. This CDR3 reads CASSLVPRNLRYTEAFF. CDR3 in DNA: TGTGCCAGCAGCTTAGTCCCCAGAAACCTGAGATACACTGAAGCTTTCTTT.

On this clonotype: A junction boundary mismatches the germline segment, possibly from a read error. The gene calls are TRBV29-1 and TRBJ1-1; no reliable D call. Germline lookup yields CDR1 SQVTM and CDR2 ANQGSEA. The CDR3 length is 14 residues. The CDR3 DNA reads TGCAGCGTTAAAGATATGGCCCTGAACACTGAAGCTTTCTTT. It is translated as CSVKDMALNTEAFF.

This clonotype was recorded at least ten times. The genes are TRBV10-3 and TRBJ2-7, with D unresolved. Germline V lookup: CDR1 ENHRY, CDR2 SYGVKD. V gave up 6 bases and J gave up 0 bases, with 9 bases separating them. The CDR3 consists of 13 residues. The CDR3 here is CAIRGRLSYEQYF. CDR3 DNA sequence: TGTGCCATCAGGGGAAGGCTCTCCTACGAGCAGTACTTC.

This clonotype was observed many times. The rearrangement links TRBV11-2 to TRBJ2-7; D is unresolved. Trimming pared 2 bases from V and 7 bases from J, leaving 6 bases between. The CDR3 is made up of 11 amino acids. Per the germline V gene, CDR1 is SGHAT and CDR2 is FQNNGV. CDR3 in amino acids: CASSLYREQYF. DNA for the CDR3: TGTGCCAGCAGCTTATACCGGGAGCAGTACTTC. The entire variable domain, with the rest obtained from reference TRBV11-2 and TRBJ2-7, is as follows: EAGVAQSPRYKIIEKRQSVAFWCNPISGHATLYWYQQILGQGPKLLIQFQNNGVVDDSQLPKDRFSAERLKGVDSTLKIQPAKLEDSAVYLCASSLYREQYFGPGTRLTVT.